This T cell receptor (beta chain) emerged from a study of cytomegalovirus exposure and HLA in healthy donors. Study outcomes and limitations: Most TCR beta V segments were productive about 87% or about 30% of the time in an earlier analysis. A classifier reportedly called cytomegalovirus status with high sensitivity and specificity. Rare sequences made up most TCRs, while some public TCRs were found in many donors. TCR beta sequences numbering about 17,000 were associated with HLA alleles at 0.05 false discovery rate in a later analysis.

A remark on this clone: Its antigen is still unknown.

The CDR3 has 13 amino acids. The V and J ends lost 7 bases and 5 bases, in that order; junction bases with no gene match: 3. Germline CDR1 reads LNHNV; CDR2 reads YYDKDF (reference sequence). In the PCR, 60 Vbeta and 13 Jbeta primers were used. The method was immunoSEQ multiplex PCR; TCRdb's version includes in-frame clones alone and lacks a portion of them. The sample records roughly 290,000 clones, 70% to 90% being singletons. This chain connects TRBV15 to TRBJ2-1, with 9 bases fitting TRBD2. The sample comprised PBMCs. The sequence was collected from a woman between 18 and 29 years old in good health and CMV-seronegative. Here the CDR3 reads CATKRLADNEQFF. CDR3 DNA sequence: TGTGCCACCAAGCGACTAGCGGACAATGAGCAGTTCTTC.